This TCR beta chain was sequenced in a study of cytomegalovirus exposure and HLA in healthy donors. In the study overall: Findings of an earlier analysis included about 100 million unique TCR beta sequences from 180 million or so T cells.

PCR employed 60 Vbeta and 13 Jbeta primers. The assay was immunoSEQ multiplex PCR, and TCRdb's table has in-frame clones only and misses some. Of about 98,000 clones in the sample, around 70% were seen once. The table lists this clone with a count of one. Its target is not known. Study results and caveats: Later analysis placed DRB1 highest and HLA-C lowest in TCR association rates, which differed by HLA locus. Common viral pathogens were later found to be apparently linked to several of the most significant clusters.

There are 16 residues in the CDR3. Germline CDR1 and CDR2: LNHDA and SQIVND (reference sequence). V lost 3 bases and J lost 4, with 18 bases in between. This sequence joins TRBV19 and TRBJ2-5, with D possibly being TRBD2 (5 bases). This clonotype was sampled from a female donor in good health and CMV-seronegative. Material for sequencing was PBMCs. The CDR3 DNA sequence: TGTGCCAGTAGTATGCCTGGGGTAGCCGGAGGAGAGACCCAGTACTTC. Residues: CASSMPGVAGGETQYF.